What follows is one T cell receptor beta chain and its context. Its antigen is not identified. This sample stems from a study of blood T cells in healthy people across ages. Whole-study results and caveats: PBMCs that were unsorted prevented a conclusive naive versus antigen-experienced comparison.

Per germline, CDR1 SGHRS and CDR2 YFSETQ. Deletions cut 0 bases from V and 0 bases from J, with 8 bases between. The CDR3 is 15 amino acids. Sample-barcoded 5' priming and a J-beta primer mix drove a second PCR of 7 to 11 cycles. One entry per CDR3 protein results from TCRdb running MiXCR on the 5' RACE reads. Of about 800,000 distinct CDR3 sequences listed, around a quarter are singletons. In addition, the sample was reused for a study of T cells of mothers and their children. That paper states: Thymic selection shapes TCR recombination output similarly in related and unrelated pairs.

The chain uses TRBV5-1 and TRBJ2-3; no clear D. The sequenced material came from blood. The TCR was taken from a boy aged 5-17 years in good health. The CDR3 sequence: CASSLVSVSTDTQYF. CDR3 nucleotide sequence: TGCGCCAGCAGCTTGGTGTCGGTGAGCACAGATACGCAGTATTTT.